This entry lists 10 T cell receptor beta chains sequenced from one sample in a study of blood T cells in healthy people across ages. Next came a second PCR, run for about 6 to 12 cycles, which used a sample-barcoded 5' primer along with a J-beta primer mix. TCRdb recomputed calls from the 5' RACE reads with MiXCR, one row per CDR3 protein. The sample yields some 760,000 distinct CDR3 sequences, 20% to 25% seen once. The sample also formed part of further work on T cells of mothers and their children.

The sample consisted of blood. These receptors were collected from a boy between 5 and 17 years old in good health.

This clonotype was seen a handful of times. The chain employs TRBV27 and TRBJ2-1, with TRBD2 matching over 13 bases. The CDR3 is 16 residues long. CDR1 and CDR2 from the germline V gene are MNHEY and SMNVEV (reference sequence). The ends lost 4 bases at V and 7 bases at J; junction bases unmatched: 7. The CDR3 reads CASSSLLAGGHNEQFF. For the CDR3, the DNA is TGTGCCAGCAGTTCCTTACTAGCGGGAGGGCATAATGAGCAGTTCTTC.

The chain uses TRBV11-2 and TRBJ2-1; TRBD2 agrees at 12 bases. CDR1 is SGHAT and CDR2 is FQNNGV in the germline V gene. Trimming cost V 5 bases and J 7 bases; bases outside gene matches: 6. The CDR3 loop spans 15 amino acids. The CDR3 sequence is CASSDLAGGLNEQFF. The DNA for the CDR3 is TGTGCCAGCAGCGACCTAGCGGGGGGGCTAAATGAGCAGTTCTTC.

V and J are TRBV5-1 and TRBJ2-5, with D possibly matching TRBD2 (6 bases). CDR1 is SGHRS, CDR2 YFSETQ, per germline. The CDR3 is 14 amino acids. The germline V and J ends were trimmed by 4 bases and 2 bases, with 12 bases remaining between them. The CDR3 sequence: CASSILATQETQYF. DNA of the CDR3: TGCGCCAGCAGCATCCTAGCGACTCAAGAGACCCAGTACTTC.

The CDR3 DNA reads TGTGCCAGCTCACCACCTGTCGCCTACGAGCAGTACTTC. This gives the protein CASSPPVAYEQYF. The chain employs TRBV18 and TRBJ2-7; D not resolved. CDR3 length: 13 residues. In germline, CDR1 is KGHSH, CDR2 LQKENI. V was cut by 0 bases and J by 2 bases, with 5 bases left in between.

This chain links TRBV6-6 with TRBJ2-7; D may match TRBD1 or TRBD2 (7 bases each). Judging by the DNA end, TRBJ2-5 fits better; the J call may be wrong. Germline V gene data show CDR1 as MNHNY and CDR2 as SVGAGI (reference sequence). CDR3 length: 16 residues. This CDR3 is CASRSPGGGPFETQYF. The CDR3 DNA sequence: TGTGCCAGCAGGTCCCCAGGGGGGGGTCCGTTTGAGACCCAGTACTTC.

This clonotype has a count of ten or more. The genes are TRBV28 and TRBJ2-1; D is unresolved. Germline lookup yields CDR1 MDHEN and CDR2 SYDVKM. The V and J ends lost 6 bases and 3 bases respectively, with 6 bases between them. The CDR3 sequence is 12 residues long. CDR3 in amino acids: CASSLIYNEQFF. The CDR3 DNA reads TGTGCCAGCAGCTTGATCTACAATGAGCAGTTCTTC.

This clonotype was recorded a few times. The chain is built from TRBV7-4 and TRBJ2-4; D is uncertain. The V gene lost 4 bases and the J gene lost 15 bases, with 10 bases spanning the gap. The CDR3 totals 10 residues. Per germline, CDR1 SGHVT and CDR2 SQSDAQ. CDR3 DNA sequence: TGTGCCAGCAGCTGTGAACATCGGTACTTC. Protein sequence: CASSCEHRYF. The full variable domain, its missing parts supplied by reference TRBV7-4 and TRBJ2-4, is GAGVSQSPRYKVAKRGRDVALRCDSISGHVTLYWYRQTLGQGSEVLTYSQSDAQRDKSGRPSGRFSAERPERSVSTLKIQRTEQGDSAVYLCASSCEHRYFGAGTRLSVL.

This clonotype was observed a few times. J is TRBJ1-3 and V is TRBV20-1, with D hard to call. Trimming shortened V by 1 base and J by 0 bases, and 10 bases separated the two germline ends. The CDR3 runs to 15 residues. CDR1 DFQATT and CDR2 SNEGSKA come from the germline V gene (reference sequence). CDR3: CSARVQNTSGNTIYF. The CDR3 region has the DNA TGCAGTGCTAGAGTTCAGAACACCTCTGGAAACACCATATATTTT.

The chain combines TRBV7-2 with TRBJ2-2; tentative D call: TRBD1 (6 bases). Germline CDR1 reads SGHTA; CDR2 reads FQGNSA. Trimming pared 3 bases from V and 8 bases from J, leaving 13 bases between. This CDR3 has 14 residues. The CDR3 sequence: CASSLEQGLGELFF. The CDR3, as DNA: TGTGCCAGCAGCTTGGAACAGGGATTAGGGGAGCTGTTTTTT. The complete variable domain, with remaining parts taken from reference TRBV7-2 and TRBJ2-2, reads GAGVSQSPSNKVTEKGKDVELRCDPISGHTALYWYRQSLGQGLEFLIYFQGNSAPDKSGLPSDRFSAERTGGSVSTLTIQRTQQEDSAVYLCASSLEQGLGELFFGEGSRLTVL.

The chain is built from TRBV18 and TRBJ2-5; 10 nucleotides line up with TRBD2. The DNA matches TRBJ2-1 better at its end, which makes the J call doubtful. This CDR3 spans 15 amino acids. Germline CDR1 is KGHSH and CDR2 is LQKENI. The chain's CDR3 is CASSTGTSVYNEQFF. In DNA form, the CDR3 reads TGTGCCAGCTCCACGGGGACTAGCGTATACAATGAGCAGTTCTTC.